These T cell receptor beta chains were read from a single sample in a study of T cells in Graves' hyperthyroidism and ophthalmopathy. TCRdb re-analysed the multiplex PCR reads in MiXCR, keeping a single row per CDR3 protein. The sample lists roughly 260,000 distinct CDR3 sequences, just over 14% occurring once. Sequencing used blood. The receptors stem from a woman aged 40 to 49 with Graves' hyperthyroidism that later progressed to Graves' ophthalmopathy. The CDR3 runs from the conserved cysteine through the conserved F or W. The D gene is left open where the match is weak. Size is omitted from some rows. Given values are once, few, many or a class for expanded clones.

TRBV7-2,-,many,TRBJ2-5,TGTGCCAGCAGCTTAGCGGGGCCCGCCCAGTACTTC,CASSLAGPAQYF
TRBV6-1,-,many,TRBJ1-5,TGTGCCAGCAGTTTATATGACAGCGGTAATCAGCCCCAGCATTTT,CASSLYDSGNQPQHF
TRBV2,TRBD1,-,TRBJ1-2,TGTGCCAGCAGTCGGACAGGGGATCGGGGCTACACCTTC,CASSRTGDRGYTF
TRBV14,TRBD1,-,TRBJ1-2,TGTGCCAGCAGCCAAGAGGGGACAGGCTACTATGGCTACACCTTC,CASSQEGTGYYGYTF
TRBV4-1,TRBD2,many,TRBJ2-7,TGCGCCAGCAGCCCGGGCGGGAGAAAGTACGAGCAGTACTTC,CASSPGGRKYEQYF
TRBV15,TRBD2,once,TRBJ2-2,TGTGCCACCAGCACCCCCGGGACTAGCTTGGCCGGGGAGCTGTTTTTT,CATSTPGTSLAGELFF
TRBV29-1,-,-,TRBJ2-1,TGCAGCGTTTGGGTTATTAATGTGCAGTTCTTC,CSVWVINVQFF
TRBV5-1,TRBD2,few,TRBJ2-5,TGCGCCAGCAGCATCCTAGCGGGAGGAGAGACCCAGTACTTC,CASSILAGGETQYF
TRBV20-1,TRBD2,many,TRBJ2-1,TGCAGTGCCGTCGGACTAGCGGTTTCCTACAATGAGCAGTTCTTC,CSAVGLAVSYNEQFF
TRBV2,-,many,TRBJ1-2,TGTGCCAGCAGAGCGACTTTTAACTATGGCTACACCTTC,CASRATFNYGYTF